This T cell receptor (beta chain) was retrieved from a study of a mutant IDH1 vaccine in newly diagnosed glioma. Study-level information: Of the patients given treatment, 62.5% were male and 37.5% were female, and a mean age of about 40 years was recorded. Those enrolled had earlier been treated with radiotherapy, temozolomide, or both, mostly both.

Described time point: baseline, week 1 (first vaccination visit). Treatment defined: pre-vaccination baseline after standard-of-care therapy. Study-level findings and limits: Seemingly, pseudoprogression had no relation to changes in the top peripheral T cell clonotypes.

CDR3 size: 14 residues. Germline lookup yields CDR1 MDHEN and CDR2 SYDVKM. V lost 4 bases to trimming and J lost 4 bases; unmatched junction nucleotides: 5. In its sample, this clone was seen a few times. Antigen: not known. TCRdb's table, derived via immunoSEQ multiplex PCR, lists solely in-frame clones and lacks some. Of tens of thousands of clones listed, 70% to 80% are singletons. The sample was PBMCs, taken from a glioma patient treated with radiotherapy, temozolomide or both. The chain is built from TRBV28 and TRBJ1-1; TRBD1 aligns across 8 bases. The TCR comes from a man aged 50 to 60 with glioma. This CDR3 is CASSSGGRGTEAFF. CDR3 nucleotide sequence: TGTGCCAGCAGTTCAGGGGGCCGGGGCACTGAAGCTTTCTTT. The whole variable domain, remainder taken from reference TRBV28 and TRBJ1-1, is DVKVTQSSRYLVKRTGEKVFLECVQDMDHENMFWYRQDPGLGLRLIYFSYDVKMKEKGDIPEGYSVSREKKERFSLILESASTNQTSMYLCASSSGGRGTEAFFGQGTRLTVV.